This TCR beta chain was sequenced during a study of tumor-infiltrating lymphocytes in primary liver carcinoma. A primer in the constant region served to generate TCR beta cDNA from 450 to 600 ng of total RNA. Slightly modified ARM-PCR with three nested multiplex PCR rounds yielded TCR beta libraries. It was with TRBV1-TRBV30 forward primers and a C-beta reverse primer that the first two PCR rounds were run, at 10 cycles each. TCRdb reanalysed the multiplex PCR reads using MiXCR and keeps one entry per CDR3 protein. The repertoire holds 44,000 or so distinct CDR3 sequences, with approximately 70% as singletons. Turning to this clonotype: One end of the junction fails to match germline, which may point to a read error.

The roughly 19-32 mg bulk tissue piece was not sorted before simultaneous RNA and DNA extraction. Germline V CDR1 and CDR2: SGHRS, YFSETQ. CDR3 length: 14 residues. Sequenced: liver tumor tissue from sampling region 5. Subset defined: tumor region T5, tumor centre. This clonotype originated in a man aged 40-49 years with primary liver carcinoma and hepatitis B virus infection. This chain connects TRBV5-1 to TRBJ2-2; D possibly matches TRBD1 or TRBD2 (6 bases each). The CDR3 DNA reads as TGCGCCAGCAGCATGGGGGCGAACACCGGGGGGCTGTTTTTT. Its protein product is CASSMGANTGGLFF.